This T cell receptor (beta chain) was identified during a study of T cell changes during pregnancy in multiple sclerosis. Clones were read by immunoSEQ multiplex PCR, and TCRdb kept only the in-frame ones, dropping some. In the table there are about 75,000 clones, 75% to 95% of which are singletons. The V end was cut by 3 bases, the J end by 0 bases, with 11 bases between. CDR1 is SNHLY, CDR2 FYNNEI, per germline. The CDR3 is made up of 16 amino acids. The receptor was derived from a female donor with multiple sclerosis, enrolled in a pregnancy study. The gene calls are TRBV2 and TRBJ1-4; D unclear. The sample here was CD4+ T cells from peripheral blood mononuclear cells, taken before pregnancy. The DNA of the CDR3 is TGTGCCAGCAGTGAGAACAGACCAGCAACTAATGAAAAACTGTTTTTT. Its protein is CASSENRPATNEKLFF. The full variable domain, completed using reference TRBV2 and TRBJ1-4, is EPEVTQTPSHQVTQMGQEVILRCVPISNHLYFYWYRQILGQKVEFLVSFYNNEISEKSEIFDDQFSVERPDGSNFTLKIRSTKLEDSAMYFCASSENRPATNEKLFFGSGTQLSVL.